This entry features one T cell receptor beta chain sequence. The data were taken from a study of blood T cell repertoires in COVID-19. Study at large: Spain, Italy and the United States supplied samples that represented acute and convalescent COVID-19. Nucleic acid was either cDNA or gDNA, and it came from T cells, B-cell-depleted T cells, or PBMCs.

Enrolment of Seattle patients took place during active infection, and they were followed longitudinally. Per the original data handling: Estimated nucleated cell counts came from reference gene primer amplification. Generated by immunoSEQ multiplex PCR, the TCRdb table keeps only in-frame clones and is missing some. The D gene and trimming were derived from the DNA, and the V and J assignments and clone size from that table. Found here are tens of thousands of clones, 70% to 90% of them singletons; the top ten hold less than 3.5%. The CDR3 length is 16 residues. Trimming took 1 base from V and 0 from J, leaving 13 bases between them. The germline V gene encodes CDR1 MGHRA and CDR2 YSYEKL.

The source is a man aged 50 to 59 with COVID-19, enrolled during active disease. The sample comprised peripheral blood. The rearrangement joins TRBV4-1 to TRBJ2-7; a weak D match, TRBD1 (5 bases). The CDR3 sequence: CASSQGFTGSSYEQYF. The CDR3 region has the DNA TGCGCCAGCAGCCAAGGGTTCACAGGTAGCTCCTACGAGCAGTACTTC.